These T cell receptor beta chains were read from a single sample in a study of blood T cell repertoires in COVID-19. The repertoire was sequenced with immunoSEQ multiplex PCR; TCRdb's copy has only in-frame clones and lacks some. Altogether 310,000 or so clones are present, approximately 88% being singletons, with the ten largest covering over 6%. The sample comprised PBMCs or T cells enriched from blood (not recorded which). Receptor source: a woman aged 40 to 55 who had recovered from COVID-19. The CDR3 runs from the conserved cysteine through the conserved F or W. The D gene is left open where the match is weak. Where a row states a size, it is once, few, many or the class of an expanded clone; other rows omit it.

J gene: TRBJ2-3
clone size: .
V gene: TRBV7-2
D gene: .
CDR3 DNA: TGTGCCAGCAGCTTAGGGCTAGGCACAGATACGCAGTATTTT
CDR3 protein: CASSLGLGTDTQYF

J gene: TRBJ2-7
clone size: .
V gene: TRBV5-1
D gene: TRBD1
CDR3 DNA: TGCGCCAGCAGCTCCGGGACAGGGTGGTACGAGCAGTACTTC
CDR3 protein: CASSSGTGWYEQYF

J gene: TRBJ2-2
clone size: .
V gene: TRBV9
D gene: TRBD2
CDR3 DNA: TGTGCCAGCAGCGTTGGTAGCGGGAGTTTCACCGGGGAGCTGTTTTTT
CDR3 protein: CASSVGSGSFTGELFF

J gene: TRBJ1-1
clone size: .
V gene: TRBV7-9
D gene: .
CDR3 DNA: TGTGCCACGAGGGGGGGAAACACTGAAGCTTTCTTT
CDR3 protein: CATRGGNTEAFF

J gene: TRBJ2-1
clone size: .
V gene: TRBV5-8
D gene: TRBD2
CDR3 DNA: TGTGCCAGCAGCTTGGCGGGAGGGCCAGTCGCCCAGTTCTTC
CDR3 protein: CASSLAGGPVAQFF

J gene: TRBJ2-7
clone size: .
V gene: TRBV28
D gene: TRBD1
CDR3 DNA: TGTGCCACCCAGAGAGGGGGCCCCCTCTACGAGCAGTACTTC
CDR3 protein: CATQRGGPLYEQYF

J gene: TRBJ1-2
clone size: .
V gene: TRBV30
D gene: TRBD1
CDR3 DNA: TGTGCCTGGAGTTCTGTCACAGGGGGCCGGAGTGGCTACACCTTC
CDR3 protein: CAWSSVTGGRSGYTF

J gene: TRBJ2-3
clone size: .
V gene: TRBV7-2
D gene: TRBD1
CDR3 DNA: TGTGCCAGCAGTACCGGGACAGGGGCGTTCTATCAGGTGGATACGCAGTATTTT
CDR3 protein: CASSTGTGAFYQVDTQYF

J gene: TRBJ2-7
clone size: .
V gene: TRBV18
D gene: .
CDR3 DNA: TGTGCCAGCTCACCACCCCTAGGAGGATGGGGAGTGGAGCAGTACTTC
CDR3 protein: CASSPPLGGWGVEQYF

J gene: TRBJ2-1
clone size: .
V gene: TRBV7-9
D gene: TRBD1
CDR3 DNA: TGTGCCAGCAGCTTATCGACAGGGGTTAGTCTAAGCTCCTACAATGAGCAGTTCTTC
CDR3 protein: CASSLSTGVSLSSYNEQFF

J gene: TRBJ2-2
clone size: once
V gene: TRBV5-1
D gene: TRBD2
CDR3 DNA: TGCGCCAGCAGGGGCGTAGCGGGAGGACTGAACACCGGGGAGCTGTTTTTT
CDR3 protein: CASRGVAGGLNTGELFF

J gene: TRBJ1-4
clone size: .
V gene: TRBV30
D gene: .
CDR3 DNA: TGTGCCTGGGCCAGGGATGAAAAACTGTTTTTT
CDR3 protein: CAWARDEKLFF

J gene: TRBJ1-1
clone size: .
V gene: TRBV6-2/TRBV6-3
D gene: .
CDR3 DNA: TGTGCCAGCAGCCAGGGGCTGGGGGCGGGCACTGAAGCTTTCTTT
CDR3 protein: CASSQGLGAGTEAFF

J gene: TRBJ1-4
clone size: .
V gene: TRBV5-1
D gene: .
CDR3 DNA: TGCGCCAGCAGCTTGATGGCAGCAACTAATGAAAAACTGTTTTTT
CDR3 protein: CASSLMAATNEKLFF

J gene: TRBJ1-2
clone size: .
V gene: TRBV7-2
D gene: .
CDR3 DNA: TGTGCCAGCAGCTTACCGGGTGTTCCTGGCTACACCTTC
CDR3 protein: CASSLPGVPGYTF

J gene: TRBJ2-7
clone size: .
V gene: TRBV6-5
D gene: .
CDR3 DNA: TGTGCCAGCAGTTTCACCGGGAGATGGTACGAGCAGTACTTC
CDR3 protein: CASSFTGRWYEQYF